These 20 T cell receptor beta chains were sequenced from one sample in a study of cytomegalovirus exposure and HLA in healthy donors. PCR involved 60 Vbeta and 13 Jbeta primers. Using immunoSEQ multiplex PCR, the repertoire was profiled, and TCRdb retains in-frame clones only, with some absent. The sample lists 90,000 or so clones; about two thirds were seen once. The sample consisted of PBMCs. Receptors were obtained from a boy under 18 in good health and CMV-seropositive.

On this clone: At one boundary the junction diverges from the germline segment, which might be a read error. The chain uses TRBV6-6 and TRBJ1-2, with a weak D call TRBD1 (5 bases). Looked up from germline, CDR1 is MNHNY and CDR2 is SVGAGI (reference sequence). This CDR3 contains 14 residues. The CDR3 loop is CASSSVRANYGYPF. For the CDR3, the DNA is TGTGCCAGCAGCTCCGTCAGGGCGAACTATGGCTACCCCTTC.

This rearrangement joins TRBV30 to TRBJ2-2; D remains ambiguous. The ends were cut back, 3 bases at V and 1 base at J, with 9 bases in the middle. CDR1 and CDR2 (germline): GTSNPN, SVGIG (reference sequence). CDR3 length equals 14 residues. The CDR3 region has the DNA TGTGCCTGGAGCCCCGACTTGAACACCGGGGAGCTGTTTTTT. Amino acid sequence: CAWSPDLNTGELFF.

The rearrangement links TRBV9 to TRBJ2-5; unclear D gene. The length of the CDR3 is 15 residues. The V and J ends lost 2 bases and 2 bases respectively, with 13 bases between them. Germline-derived CDR1 and CDR2 are SGDLS and YYNGEE. This chain's CDR3 is CASSVMRVKQETQYF. In DNA form, the CDR3 reads TGTGCCAGCAGCGTCATGCGTGTCAAACAAGAGACCCAGTACTTC. Full variable domain (rest looked up from reference TRBV9 and TRBJ2-5): DSGVTQTPKHLITATGQRVTLRCSPRSGDLSVYWYQQSLDQGLQFLIQYYNGEERAKGNILERFSAQQFPDLHSELNLSSLELGDSALYFCASSVMRVKQETQYFGPGTRLLVL.

This sequence joins TRBV6-6 and TRBJ2-7, with TRBD1 identical over 9 bases. Germline lookup yields CDR1 MNHNY and CDR2 SVGAGI (reference sequence). The CDR3 extends over 13 amino acids. V lost 11 bases to trimming and J lost 3 bases; unmatched junction nucleotides: 8. This CDR3 reads CAGGGTGIYEQYF. The CDR3 DNA is TGTGCCGGAGGGGGGACAGGGATCTACGAGCAGTACTTC.

In its sample, this clone was seen many times. The V gene is TRBV6-1, the J gene TRBJ2-7; 8 nucleotides align to TRBD2. Trimming at V came to 2 bases and at J to 2 bases, leaving 5 bases not matched to a gene. The CDR3 totals 15 residues. CDR1 is MNHNS and CDR2 is SASEGT in the germline V gene. CDR3 region: CASSERSGGTYEQYF. The CDR3 DNA reads as TGTGCCAGCAGTGAACGGAGCGGGGGAACCTACGAGCAGTACTTC.

This rearrangement joins TRBV2 to TRBJ1-5; D is possibly TRBD1 (6 bases). V lost 5 bases to trimming and J lost 3 bases, with 11 bases between them. This CDR3 region has 14 residues. The germline V gene has CDR1 SNHLY and CDR2 FYNNEI. CDR3 sequence: CASSRGAINQPQHF. The CDR3 region has the DNA TGTGCCAGCAGTCGGGGGGCAATCAATCAGCCCCAGCATTTT.

The chain has TRBV2 and TRBJ1-2; 8 nucleotides line up with TRBD1. Germline V lookup: CDR1 SNHLY, CDR2 FYNNEI. V was pared by 6 bases and J by 7 bases, with 7 bases of the junction left unmatched. There are 13 residues in the CDR3. CDR3 coding DNA: TGTGCCAGCAGCTTGACAGGGGTGACTGGCTACACCTTC. Its translation is CASSLTGVTGYTF.

The chain joins TRBV30 to TRBJ2-3; 10 bases agree with TRBD2. The CDR3 covers 14 residues. CDR1 and CDR2 from the germline V gene are GTSNPN and SVGIG (reference sequence). The V and J ends lost 0 bases and 8 bases, in that order; junction bases with no gene match: 5. CDR3 bases: TGTGCCTGGAGTGTGGTAGCGGGGGGAGCTACGCAGTATTTT. It codes for CAWSVVAGGATQYF.

This clone appeared a few times. The chain employs TRBV5-4 and TRBJ1-6; 8 bases agree with TRBD1. The V gene's germline CDR1 is SGHNT and CDR2 YYREEE (reference sequence). The trim removed 0 bases at V and 12 bases at J, leaving 11 bases unmatched. This CDR3 has 16 residues. Here the CDR3 DNA reads TGTGCCAGCAGCTTGGGGGCAGGGGGCCTCAGGGTACCCCTCCACTTT. Translated, it gives CASSLGAGGLRVPLHF.

This chain uses TRBV7-9 with TRBJ2-7; TRBD1 matches at 7 bases. Losses at the gene ends were 5 bases for V and 0 bases for J; bases not matched to a gene: 4. From germline, CDR1 is SEHNR and CDR2 FQNEAQ (reference sequence). The CDR3 is 14 amino acids. DNA for the CDR3: TGTGCCAGCAGCGTGACAGGGAGCTCCTACGAGCAGTACTTC. Amino acids: CASSVTGSSYEQYF.

V and J are TRBV6-4 and TRBJ2-7, with D hard to call. The CDR3 has 14 residues. Trimming shortened V by 8 bases and J by 3 bases, and 17 bases separated the two germline ends. Germline CDR1 and CDR2: MRHNA and SNTAGT. The CDR3 reads CASQSQMISYEQYF. In DNA, the CDR3 is TGTGCCAGCCAATCTCAGATGATAAGCTACGAGCAGTACTTC.

V and J are TRBV25-1 and TRBJ2-7; tentative D call: TRBD1 (6 bases). V lost 4 bases and J lost 4, with 11 bases in between. The CDR3 totals 13 residues. CDR1 and CDR2 from the germline V gene are MGHDK and SYGVNS. CDR3 region: CASSGQGLYEQYF. The CDR3 nucleotides read TGTGCCAGCAGTGGGCAGGGGTTATACGAGCAGTACTTC.

The table lists this clone with a few counts. The chain joins TRBV5-1 to TRBJ2-7; 7 bases agree with TRBD1. After removal of 0 bases from V and 0 bases from J, the junction contained 3 bases not matched to a gene. The germline CDR1 and CDR2 sequences are SGHRS and YFSETQ. CDR3 length: 15 amino acids. The CDR3 sequence is CASSLVDRPSYEQYF. The DNA of the CDR3 is TGCGCCAGCAGCTTGGTGGACAGGCCCTCCTACGAGCAGTACTTC.

This clone was seen a few times. The chain couples TRBV5-6 to TRBJ2-5; 7 bases are shared with TRBD1. This CDR3 is 17 amino acids long. Trimming took 3 bases from V and 0 from J; bases not matched to a gene: 11. Per germline, CDR1 SGHDT and CDR2 YYEEEE. As DNA, the CDR3 is TGTGCCAGCAGCTGGGCGAGGACAGGATATTACCAAGAGACCCAGTACTTC. Its protein is CASSWARTGYYQETQYF.

The chain employs TRBV28 and TRBJ2-3, with D maybe TRBD2 (6 bases). The germline V gene has CDR1 MDHEN and CDR2 SYDVKM. Trimming cost V 2 bases and J 3 bases, with 15 bases left between them. There are 16 residues in the CDR3. The CDR3 DNA reads as TGTGCCAGCAGTTTAAGGCGGGGTAGCCAAACAGATACGCAGTATTTT. This gives the protein CASSLRRGSQTDTQYF.

V gene TRBV7-2 combines with J gene TRBJ1-6; D gene uncertain. CDR3 length: 14 amino acids. The V gene lost 1 base and the J gene lost 9 bases, with 10 bases spanning the gap. The germline V gene has CDR1 SGHTA and CDR2 FQGNSA. CDR3 bases: TGTGCCAGCAGCTTAGGCAGGCGGGTTTCACCCCTCCACTTT. This sequence encodes CASSLGRRVSPLHF.

This clone was recorded only once. The chain combines TRBV7-2 with TRBJ1-4; TRBD1 is a possible D gene (5 bases). This CDR3 is 15 amino acids long. Germline-derived CDR1 and CDR2 are SGHTA and FQGNSA. The germline V and J ends were trimmed by 2 bases and 7 bases, with 14 bases remaining between them. CDR3 coding DNA: TGTGCCAGCAGCTTAACCGGCAGGGTGGGTGAAAAACTGTTTTTT. Translation gives CASSLTGRVGEKLFF.

This clone was counted a few times. The chain is built from TRBV4-1 and TRBJ2-7; TRBD2 might be the D (5 bases). Trimming shortened V by 3 bases and J by 0 bases, and 18 bases separated the two germline ends. The V gene's germline CDR1 is MGHRA and CDR2 YSYEKL. The CDR3 is made up of 17 amino acids. The CDR3 DNA reads as TGCGCCAGCAGCCACGCGGGTCTGCCGCTCCGCTCCTACGAGCAGTACTTC. It is translated as CASSHAGLPLRSYEQYF.

V usage is TRBV30 and J usage is TRBJ2-3; the match to TRBD1 covers 7 bases. The CDR3 has 12 amino acids. CDR1 is GTSNPN, CDR2 SVGIG, per germline (reference sequence). V was clipped by 4 bases and J by 3 bases; unmatched bases: 1. The chain's CDR3 is CAWNRGTDTQYF. The CDR3 nucleotides are TGTGCCTGGAACAGGGGAACAGATACGCAGTATTTT.

The J gene is TRBJ2-1, the V gene TRBV5-1; 11 bases match TRBD2. V gave up 4 bases and J gave up 1 base; unmatched junction bases: 4. This CDR3 comprises 16 residues. Germline assignment: CDR1 SGHRS and CDR2 YFSETQ. CDR3: CASSHLAGGSYNEQFF. For the CDR3, the DNA is TGCGCCAGCAGCCACCTAGCGGGGGGATCCTACAATGAGCAGTTCTTC.